Shown below are 19 T cell receptor beta chains from a single sample sequenced in a study of beta chain features in type 1 diabetes. The study reverse transcribed the entire isolated RNA, so it sequenced expressed TCRB transcripts. The assay was immunoSEQ multiplex PCR, and TCRdb's table has in-frame clones only and misses some. This sample carries about 410,000 clones, around 14% of them seen once, and the ten largest clones take roughly 0.036%. The specimen was naive CD4+ T cells from blood. Every receptor here comes from a man aged 30 to 39 in good health.

V usage is TRBV7-9 and J usage is TRBJ2-7, with D possibly being TRBD1 or TRBD2 (5 bases each). V was clipped by 5 bases and J by 4 bases, with 9 bases between them. Germline assignment: CDR1 SEHNR and CDR2 FQNEAQ (reference sequence). The CDR3 extends over 12 amino acids. The CDR3 sequence is CASSDGTYEQYF. As DNA, the CDR3 is TGTGCCAGCAGCGACGGGACGTACGAGCAGTACTTC.

With respect to this clone: This CDR3 is also generated by other DNA sequences in the sample. This chain connects TRBV6-5 to TRBJ2-1; D call uncertain. This CDR3 has 11 amino acids. CDR1 is MNHEY and CDR2 is SVGAGI in the germline V gene. Trimming left V 6 bases short and J 5 bases short, with 5 bases between. CDR3 sequence (DNA): TGTGCCAGCAGGAGAAACAATGAGCAGTTCTTC. Translating it yields CASRRNNEQFF.

The chain employs TRBV4-2 and TRBJ2-1; 9 nucleotides agree with TRBD1. CDR1 is LGHNA and CDR2 is YNFKEQ in the germline V gene. The CDR3 is 17 amino acids. Trimming at V came to 3 bases and at J to 1 base, leaving 7 bases not matched to a gene. CDR3 region: CASSQTTGGQSYNEQFF. The DNA of the CDR3 is TGTGCCAGCAGCCAGACCACAGGGGGCCAATCCTACAATGAGCAGTTCTTC.

The chain couples TRBV6-6 to TRBJ2-7; no firm D call. Trimming left V 4 bases short and J 3 bases short, with 4 bases between. The CDR3 spans 11 residues. Germline V gene sequence: CDR1 MNHNY, CDR2 SVGAGI (reference sequence). Written as DNA, the CDR3 is TGTGCCAGCAGTTTCGGCTACGAGCAGTACTTC. Translating gives CASSFGYEQYF.

This clone showed up just a few times. The chain uses TRBV21-1 and TRBJ2-3; the table's D gene call, TRBD2, was not cross checked with the DNA. TRBV21-1 is shown as a pseudogene. The CDR3 covers 13 residues. The CDR3 here is CASSKTGADTQYF. CDR3 coding DNA: TGTGCCAGCAGCAAAACGGGAGCAGATACGCAGTATTTT.

This rearrangement joins TRBV28 to TRBJ2-7, with TRBD1 identical over 7 bases. V trimming: 4 bases; J trimming: 1 base; junction bases outside the gene matches: 4. CDR3 length: 14 amino acids. Germline V lookup: CDR1 MDHEN, CDR2 SYDVKM. This CDR3 reads CASSSGQQSYEQYV. CDR3 bases: TGTGCCAGCAGTTCGGGACAGCAGTCCTACGAGCAGTACGTC.

Notes on this clone: Other DNA variants within this sample encode the same CDR3. The V call is TRBV18, the J call TRBJ2-5, with D tentatively TRBD1 or TRBD2 (5 bases each). The CDR3 runs 13 residues. Trimming removed 6 bases at V and 1 base at J, with 9 bases between. Germline assignment: CDR1 KGHSH and CDR2 LQKENI. The CDR3 DNA is TGTGCCAGCTCGCCCGGGACCCAAGAGACCCAGTACTTC. Encoded protein: CASSPGTQETQYF.

V usage is TRBV4-1 and J usage is TRBJ2-5; D could derive from TRBD1 or TRBD2 (6 bases each). The CDR3 extends over 14 amino acids. Germline V CDR1 and CDR2: MGHRA, YSYEKL. The V gene lost 5 bases and the J gene lost 4 bases, with 14 bases spanning the gap. CDR3 sequence (DNA): TGCGCCAGCAGCACAGAGAGGGGGGTAGAGACCCAGTACTTC. The encoded protein is CASSTERGVETQYF.

This clone came up a few times. The V and J genes are TRBV7-2 and TRBJ2-1; TRBD2 might be the D (6 bases). The V end lost 0 bases, the J end lost 0 bases, and 9 bases lay between the germline ends. Germline V lookup: CDR1 SGHTA, CDR2 FQGNSA. CDR3 length equals 16 residues. CDR3 DNA sequence: TGTGCCAGCAGCTTAGCGTTGCGGGACTCCTACAATGAGCAGTTCTTC. This encodes CASSLALRDSYNEQFF.

The chain combines TRBV10-3 with TRBJ2-3; the match to TRBD2 covers 10 bases. J lost 1 base, V lost 6 bases, and 4 bases had no gene match. Looked up from germline, CDR1 is ENHRY and CDR2 is SYGVKD. The CDR3 sequence is 15 residues long. The CDR3 coding sequence is TGTGCCATCAGGACCCTAGCGGGGGGCACAGATACGCAGTATTTT. It yields the protein CAIRTLAGGTDTQYF.

This clone has a handful of counts. V usage is TRBV4-1 and J usage is TRBJ2-5; D may be TRBD1 (6 bases). The CDR3 sequence is 16 residues long. The germline V and J ends were trimmed by 0 bases and 5 bases, with 16 bases remaining between them. From germline, CDR1 is MGHRA and CDR2 YSYEKL. The CDR3 loop reads CASSQDPGQGSETQYF. The CDR3 nucleotides are TGCGCCAGCAGCCAAGATCCGGGGCAGGGGAGCGAGACCCAGTACTTC.

This chain connects TRBV7-2 to TRBJ1-1; D gene ambiguous. CDR1 is SGHTA, CDR2 FQGNSA, per germline. Trimming stripped 4 bases from V and 0 bases from J, with 6 bases between. CDR3 length: 13 residues. CDR3 amino acids: CASSSTVNTEAFF. The CDR3 coding sequence is TGTGCCAGCAGCTCGACGGTGAACACTGAAGCTTTCTTT.

This clone appeared a few times. V and J are TRBV29-1 and TRBJ2-5, with D unclear. Germline values: CDR1 SQVTM, CDR2 ANQGSEA. This CDR3 region has 12 residues. The V end was cut by 7 bases, the J end by 1 base, with 10 bases between. CDR3 loop: CSARVPQETQYF. The CDR3 nucleotides read TGCAGCGCACGGGTACCCCAAGAGACCCAGTACTTC. The full variable domain, its missing parts supplied by reference TRBV29-1 and TRBJ2-5, is SAVISQKPSRDICQRGTSLTIQCQVDSQVTMMFWYRQQPGQSLTLIATANQGSEATYESGFVIDKFPISRPNLTFSTLTVSNMSPEDSSIYLCSARVPQETQYFGPGTRLLVL.

The chain employs TRBV7-2 and TRBJ2-3, with 10 bases lining up with TRBD2. The CDR3 length is 15 residues. Per the germline V gene, CDR1 is SGHTA and CDR2 is FQGNSA. V trimming: 5 bases; J trimming: 3 bases; junction bases outside the gene matches: 5. The CDR3 spells CASSQTSGKTDTQYF. CDR3 coding DNA: TGTGCCAGCAGCCAAACTAGCGGGAAGACAGATACGCAGTATTTT.

This clone was counted between two and nine times. V gene TRBV2 combines with J gene TRBJ2-1, with D unclear. Germline CDR1 is SNHLY and CDR2 is FYNNEI. The CDR3 contains 14 residues. The V and J ends lost 6 bases and 4 bases respectively, with 13 bases between them. CDR3 DNA sequence: TGTGCCAGCAGGACGGACCAGCTATACAATGAGCAGTTCTTC. The encoded protein is CASRTDQLYNEQFF.

This clone was seen only a few times. The rearrangement links TRBV13 to TRBJ2-7; 9 bases match TRBD1. V lost 1 base, J lost 5 bases, and 6 bases stayed unmatched. This CDR3 is built from 15 residues. Germline assignment: CDR1 PRHDT and CDR2 FYEKMQ (reference sequence). CDR3 sequence (DNA): TGTGCCAGCAGCTTAGAGCGGACAGGGGTCCACGAGCAGTACTTC. It specifies CASSLERTGVHEQYF.

Concerning this clone itself: Other DNA sequences in the sample encode the same CDR3. This chain joins TRBV2 and TRBJ1-2; D gene unclear. With 4 bases removed from V and 4 bases from J, the gap between germline ends came to 7 bases. This CDR3 is 12 amino acids long. Per the germline V gene, CDR1 is SNHLY and CDR2 is FYNNEI. The CDR3: CASSARGYGYTF. The CDR3, as DNA: TGTGCCAGCAGTGCCCGGGGCTATGGCTACACCTTC.

This clone has more than one count but fewer than ten. The rearrangement joins TRBV5-6 to TRBJ2-7, with 11 bases aligning to TRBD1. The CDR3 has 15 residues. After removal of 2 bases from V and 4 bases from J, the junction contained 5 bases not matched to a gene. CDR1 SGHDT and CDR2 YYEEEE come from the germline V gene. The CDR3 DNA follows: TGTGCCAGCAGCTTAGTGCGGGACAGGGGGTACGAGCAGTACGTC. Translating it yields CASSLVRDRGYEQYV.

The V call is TRBV6-1, the J call TRBJ2-7; the D call may be TRBD1 or TRBD2 (5 bases each). The V and J ends lost 3 bases and 0 bases respectively, with 12 bases between them. Germline V CDR1 and CDR2: MNHNS, SASEGT. This CDR3 comprises 15 residues. The CDR3 loop reads CASSEGPGSSYEQYF. CDR3 DNA sequence: TGTGCCAGCAGTGAGGGGCCTGGGAGCTCCTACGAGCAGTACTTC.